This passage covers 17 T cell receptor beta chains from one sample sequenced in a study of blood T cell repertoires in COVID-19. TCRdb's copy holds only in-frame clones and misses some; the assay was immunoSEQ multiplex PCR. The sample carries tens of thousands of clones, about nine tenths recorded once. The source material was peripheral blood. Receptors were obtained from a middle-aged man with COVID-19, enrolled during active disease.

V gene TRBV2 combines with J gene TRBJ1-4; possibly TRBD1 for D (6 bases). Germline loops: CDR1 SNHLY, CDR2 FYNNEI. Between the trimmed V and J ends, which lost 6 bases and 7 bases, there was a span of 15 bases. CDR3 size: 14 residues. The CDR3 coding sequence is TGTGCCAGCAGGGCAACAGGGCCTGCTGAAAAACTGTTTTTT. Protein product: CASRATGPAEKLFF.

This rearrangement joins TRBV10-1 to TRBJ2-1, with D possibly TRBD1 on 5 matching bases. In germline, CDR1 is WNHNN, CDR2 SYGVQD (reference sequence). Trimming cost V 0 bases and J 8 bases, with 11 bases left between them. This CDR3 has 14 residues. The CDR3 DNA follows: TGCGCCAGCAGTGAGTCTGGCCAGGGCCATGAGCAGTTCTTC. It is translated as CASSESGQGHEQFF.

This clone was found once. The chain recombines TRBV12-5 with TRBJ1-5, with 9 bases matching TRBD1. CDR1 LGHNT and CDR2 FRNRAP come from the germline V gene. The length of the CDR3 is 15 residues. The junction had 2 bases not matched to a gene; V was cut back by 3 bases and J by 2 bases. Here the CDR3 DNA reads TGTGCTAGTGGTTTACAGGGGGCAGGCAATCAGCCCCAGCATTTT. Translation gives CASGLQGAGNQPQHF.

The rearrangement joins TRBV4-2 to TRBJ2-1; D unresolved. Trimming removed 3 bases at V and 0 bases at J, with 15 bases between. Per germline, CDR1 LGHNA and CDR2 YNFKEQ. The CDR3 runs 17 residues. The CDR3 nucleotides read TGTGCCAGCAGCCATAGAACCGACATCCACTCCTACAATGAGCAGTTCTTC. The encoded protein is CASSHRTDIHSYNEQFF.

In this sample, this clone turned up once. The chain combines TRBV27 with TRBJ1-6, with D possibly TRBD1 on 5 matching bases. V was trimmed by 6 bases and J by 5 bases, leaving 17 bases between them. Germline CDR1 is MNHEY and CDR2 is SMNVEV (reference sequence). This CDR3 contains 16 residues. The CDR3, as DNA: TGTGCCAGCAGCTACAATAGGGGATATAATAATTCACCCCTCCACTTT. It is translated as CASSYNRGYNNSPLHF.

This chain connects TRBV25-1 to TRBJ1-6; D perhaps matches TRBD1 (6 bases). Germline values: CDR1 MGHDK, CDR2 SYGVNS. Trimming pared 6 bases from V and 7 bases from J, leaving 10 bases between. The CDR3 totals 13 residues. The CDR3 region is CASRGQGNSPLHF. The CDR3 nucleotides are TGTGCCAGCAGGGGCCAGGGGAATTCACCCCTCCACTTT. Drawing the rest from reference TRBV25-1 and TRBJ1-6, the complete variable domain is EADIYQTPRYLVIGTGKKITLECSQTMGHDKMYWYQQDPGMELHLIHYSYGVNSTEKGDLSSESTVSRIRTEHFPLTLESARPSHTSQYLCASRGQGNSPLHFGNGTRLTVT.

The rearrangement links TRBV3-1 (or the pseudogene TRBV3-2) to TRBJ2-7, with 9 bases lining up with TRBD1. The CDR3 is made up of 15 amino acids. Germline trimming cut 2 bases from V and 5 bases from J; bases unmatched to any gene: 7. The germline V gene has CDR1 LGHDT and CDR2 YNNKEL (reference sequence). The CDR3 DNA reads as TGTGCCAGCAGCCAATCGGGGACAGGGTCACACGAGCAGTACTTC. The encoded protein is CASSQSGTGSHEQYF.

CDR3 sequence (DNA): TGTGCCAGCAGTTACGTCTACACCGGGGAGCTGTTTTTT. As protein: CASSYVYTGELFF. The chain carries TRBV6-5 and TRBJ2-2; no clear D gene. The CDR3 consists of 13 residues. The V gene's germline CDR1 is MNHEY and CDR2 SVGAGI. V was trimmed by 2 bases and J by 3 bases, leaving 4 bases between them.

The chain links TRBV30 to TRBJ1-1, with a tentative D call TRBD1 (5 bases). CDR1 and CDR2 (germline): GTSNPN, SVGIG (reference sequence). Trimming took 5 bases from V and 4 from J, leaving 17 bases between them. The CDR3 is made up of 14 amino acids. For the CDR3, the DNA is TGTGCCTGGCAAGAGCAAACCGGGGGCACTGAAGCTTTCTTT. Protein: CAWQEQTGGTEAFF.

The V call is TRBV20-1, the J call TRBJ2-2, with D maybe TRBD1 (6 bases). Germline CDR1 DFQATT, CDR2 SNEGSKA (reference sequence). V gave up 3 bases and J gave up 5 bases, with 13 bases separating them. The CDR3 is 14 residues long. In DNA, the CDR3 is TGCAGTGCTAGTTCCAGGGGACCGACCGGGGAGCTGTTTTTT. This gives the protein CSASSRGPTGELFF.

V is TRBV11-3 and J is TRBJ1-6; 7 nucleotides agree with TRBD1. The CDR3 is 15 residues long. CDR1 and CDR2 from the germline V gene are SGHNT and YENEEA. V was clipped by 5 bases and J by 5 bases; unmatched bases: 6. Here the CDR3 reads CASSAGTVNNSPLHF. As DNA, the CDR3 is TGTGCCAGCAGCGCCGGGACAGTTAATAATTCACCCCTCCACTTT. Combining the CDR3 with reference TRBV11-3 and TRBJ1-6 gives the whole variable domain EAGVVQSPRYKIIEKKQPVAFWCNPISGHNTLYWYLQNLGQGPELLIRYENEEAVDDSQLPKDRFSAERLKGVDSTLKIQPAELGDSAVYLCASSAGTVNNSPLHFGNGTRLTVT.

The chain uses TRBV29-1 and TRBJ2-4; the D gene is possibly TRBD2 (6 bases). CDR3 length: 13 residues. Germline V gene lookup returns CDR1 SQVTM and CDR2 ANQGSEA. V was shortened by 5 bases and J by 5 bases, with 13 bases between the two germline ends. The CDR3 DNA follows: TGCAGCGTTTACACGGGACTCCAAAACATTCAGTACTTC. Translation gives CSVYTGLQNIQYF.

The V and J genes are TRBV2 and TRBJ1-6; D possibly corresponds to TRBD1 (6 bases). This CDR3 region has 15 residues. The V gene lost 7 bases and the J gene lost 8 bases, with 18 bases spanning the gap. CDR1 SNHLY and CDR2 FYNNEI come from the germline V gene. The CDR3 loop is CASTPTGTPYSPLHF. The DNA of the CDR3 is TGTGCCAGCACCCCAACAGGGACACCTTATTCACCCCTCCACTTT.

The chain has TRBV2 and TRBJ2-7; TRBD1 aligns across 9 bases. Germline CDR1 is SNHLY and CDR2 is FYNNEI. Unmatched junction bases numbered 12, after V lost 8 bases and J lost 4 bases. The CDR3 covers 15 residues. The DNA of the CDR3 is TGTGCCAGCTCCCGAATCGGACAGGGGACGTACGAGCAGTACTTC. Protein sequence: CASSRIGQGTYEQYF.

The chain has TRBV10-3 and TRBJ2-7, with TRBD1 identical over 7 bases. The CDR3 loop spans 14 amino acids. V lost 6 bases, J lost 2 bases, and 7 bases stayed unmatched. The germline V gene has CDR1 ENHRY and CDR2 SYGVKD. Written as DNA, the CDR3 is TGTGCCATCAGAAGACAGGGTACTACCTACGAGCAGTACTTC. Protein sequence: CAIRRQGTTYEQYF.

CDR3 protein: CASSDGVLLGQPQHF. CDR3 sequence (DNA): TGTGCCAGCAGTGACGGGGTACTGTTGGGTCAGCCCCAGCATTTT. V and J are TRBV2 and TRBJ1-5; no firm D call. V lost 3 bases to trimming and J lost 6 bases, with 15 bases between them. The CDR3 is made up of 15 amino acids. The V gene's germline CDR1 is SNHLY and CDR2 FYNNEI.

The J gene is TRBJ2-3, the V gene TRBV6-5, with 7 bases matching TRBD2. Germline V gene data show CDR1 as MNHEY and CDR2 as SVGAGI. V dropped 6 bases and J dropped 2; count of bases not matched to a gene: 8. This CDR3 contains 15 residues. This CDR3 reads CASRVGTTYTDTQYF. CDR3 sequence (DNA): TGTGCCAGCAGGGTCGGGACTACCTACACAGATACGCAGTATTTT.